Shown below are 5 T cell receptor beta chains from a single sample sequenced in a study of CD4 T cells in relation to SARS-CoV-2 and coronaviruses. Data came from immunoSEQ multiplex PCR; TCRdb stores just in-frame clones and leaves some out. Of under 30,000 clones listed, approximately 75% are singletons. No antigen has been assigned to these receptors. Before the COVID-19 pandemic, during about 2011-2019, CD4+ T cells were taken from unexposed donors. CD4+ T cells were isolated from the cells after 10 days of culture. Specimen: CD4+ T cells from PBMCs, cultured in vitro. The source of these receptors is a human donor in good health.

The V call is TRBV5-1, the J call TRBJ1-2; 7 positions agree with TRBD1. In germline, CDR1 is SGHRS, CDR2 YFSETQ. Trimming took 2 bases from V and 4 from J; bases not matched to a gene: 5. This CDR3 comprises 14 residues. The CDR3 is CASSFDRASYGYTF. CDR3 bases: TGCGCCAGCAGCTTCGACAGGGCTTCCTATGGCTACACCTTC.

This chain uses TRBV5-1 with TRBJ2-1; TRBD2 matches at 12 bases. CDR3 size: 16 residues. The V gene's germline CDR1 is SGHRS and CDR2 YFSETQ. V lost 4 bases, J lost 4 bases, and 6 bases stayed unmatched. The CDR3 coding sequence is TGCGCCAGCAGCCCATCGACTAGCGGGAGTTACAATGAGCAGTTCTTC. Residues: CASSPSTSGSYNEQFF.

This clone was seen only a few times. The rearrangement joins TRBV4-3 to TRBJ2-2, with D hard to call. The V and J ends lost 3 bases and 2 bases respectively, with 16 bases between them. The V gene's germline CDR1 is LGHNA and CDR2 YSLEER. The CDR3 sequence is 17 residues long. For the CDR3, the DNA is TGCGCCAGCAGCCAGACGACGCGGCTAGACAACACCGGGGAGCTGTTTTTT. Its protein is CASSQTTRLDNTGELFF.

A few counts support this clone. The gene calls are TRBV4-3 and TRBJ2-1, with 12 nucleotides matching TRBD2. Trimming cost V 4 bases and J 10 bases; bases outside gene matches: 8. This CDR3 contains 15 residues. Per germline, CDR1 LGHNA and CDR2 YSLEER. The CDR3 region has the DNA TGCGCCAGCAGCCGATTAGGACTAGCGGGACGGGAGCAGTTCTTC. This codes for CASSRLGLAGREQFF.

In DNA form, the CDR3 reads TGTGCCATCAGTGAGACTCTAAAGCCCGGGGAGCTGTTTTTT. Its protein product is CAISETLKPGELFF. V gene TRBV10-3 combines with J gene TRBJ2-2; D ambiguous. This CDR3 has 14 residues. With 2 bases removed from V and 6 bases from J, the gap between germline ends came to 10 bases. Germline CDR1 reads ENHRY; CDR2 reads SYGVKD.